A selection of T cell receptor beta chains follows, all from one sample in a study of response to subunit inactivated influenza vaccine. TCRdb re-called the RT-PCR reads through MiXCR, storing one row per CDR3 protein. The sample carries fewer than 650,000 distinct CDR3 sequences, approximately 13% recorded once. This specimen was PBMCs from blood, taken roughly 48 days after vaccination. These receptors were obtained from a man aged 45 to 65 who received an inactivated influenza vaccine. CDR3s include the opening cysteine and the closing phenylalanine or tryptophan. The order of the fields is clone size, J gene, V gene, D gene, CDR3 DNA, CDR3 protein. The D gene is left open where the match is weak. Rows give clone size only sometimes, using once, few, many, or a class for an expanded clone.

clone size: few; J gene: TRBJ2-3; V gene: TRBV20-1; D gene: TRBD2; CDR3 DNA: TGCAGTGCCTCCGGACTAGCGGGATACATCACAGATACGCAGTATTTT; CDR3 protein: CSASGLAGYITDTQYF
clone size: -; J gene: TRBJ2-7; V gene: TRBV7-2; D gene: TRBD2; CDR3 DNA: TGTGCCAGCAGCTACTTAGCGGGAGGGCCACACGAGCAGTACTTC; CDR3 protein: CASSYLAGGPHEQYF
clone size: -; J gene: TRBJ2-1; V gene: TRBV5-1; D gene: TRBD1; CDR3 DNA: TGCGCCAGCAGCTTGGCGGGGACAGACAATGAGCAGTTCTTC; CDR3 protein: CASSLAGTDNEQFF
clone size: -; J gene: TRBJ2-6; V gene: TRBV6-4; D gene: -; CDR3 DNA: TGTGCCAGCAGTCCCGCGATGAGCTCTGGGGCCAACGTCCTGACTTTC; CDR3 protein: CASSPAMSSGANVLTF
clone size: many; J gene: TRBJ2-5; V gene: TRBV7-2; D gene: -; CDR3 DNA: TGTGCCAGCAGCTTATCCTACGCTGGGGGTCAAGAGACCCAGTACTTC; CDR3 protein: CASSLSYAGGQETQYF
clone size: -; J gene: TRBJ2-7; V gene: TRBV6-2/TRBV6-3; D gene: TRBD2; CDR3 DNA: TGTGCCAGCAGTTACCCCCGAGGACTAGCGGGAGTCTACGAGCAGTACTTC; CDR3 protein: CASSYPRGLAGVYEQYF
clone size: -; J gene: TRBJ1-6; V gene: TRBV13; D gene: -; CDR3 DNA: TGTGCCAACCGAATGAGCTCCTATAATTCACCCCTCCACTTT; CDR3 protein: CANRMSSYNSPLHF
clone size: -; J gene: TRBJ2-4; V gene: TRBV28; D gene: -; CDR3 DNA: TGTGCCAGCAGTTTGTATCCCCTCGTATCGGGGGAAAAAAACATTCAGTACTTC; CDR3 protein: CASSLYPLVSGEKNIQYF
clone size: many; J gene: TRBJ1-2; V gene: TRBV4-2; D gene: TRBD1; CDR3 DNA: TGTGCCAGCAGCCAAGAGGACAGGGCCGGTAACTATGGCTACACCTTC; CDR3 protein: CASSQEDRAGNYGYTF
clone size: few; J gene: TRBJ2-3; V gene: TRBV6-5; D gene: TRBD1; CDR3 DNA: TGTGCCAGCAGTTCCACGGGACAGGGGCGCACAGATACGCAGTATTTT; CDR3 protein: CASSSTGQGRTDTQYF
clone size: few; J gene: TRBJ2-1; V gene: TRBV11-2; D gene: -; CDR3 DNA: TGTGCCACCGACGCCCAGTTCTTC; CDR3 protein: CATDAQFF
clone size: few; J gene: TRBJ2-7; V gene: TRBV29-1; D gene: -; CDR3 DNA: TGCAGCGTTGGGACAGAGAGAGAGCAGTACTTC; CDR3 protein: CSVGTEREQYF
clone size: few; J gene: TRBJ2-1; V gene: TRBV9; D gene: TRBD2; CDR3 DNA: TGTGCCAGCAGCGTAGTCCCTAGCGGAGGTTACAATGAGCAGTTCTTC; CDR3 protein: CASSVVPSGGYNEQFF
clone size: -; J gene: TRBJ2-2; V gene: TRBV20-1; D gene: -; CDR3 DNA: TGCAGTGCCAGTGGACCCCGGACATCCGCTGTAACCGGGGAGCTGTTTTTT; CDR3 protein: CSASGPRTSAVTGELFF
clone size: -; J gene: TRBJ2-3; V gene: TRBV3-1; D gene: TRBD2; CDR3 DNA: TGTGCCAGCAGCCATAGCGGGGCGCGGGATACGCAGTATTTT; CDR3 protein: CASSHSGARDTQYF
clone size: few; J gene: TRBJ2-3; V gene: TRBV25-1; D gene: -; CDR3 DNA: TGTGCCAGCAGTGAATGGGACTACAGGGGCAGCACAGATACGCAGTATTTT; CDR3 protein: CASSEWDYRGSTDTQYF
clone size: few; J gene: TRBJ2-3; V gene: TRBV20-1; D gene: TRBD2; CDR3 DNA: TGCAGTGCTCCGACTAGCGGGAGGGCAGATACGCAGTATTTT; CDR3 protein: CSAPTSGRADTQYF
clone size: few; J gene: TRBJ1-6; V gene: TRBV10-3; D gene: -; CDR3 DNA: TGTGCCATCAGTGTTAAGGAAGTGAATTCACCCCTCCACTTT; CDR3 protein: CAISVKEVNSPLHF
clone size: many; J gene: TRBJ2-1; V gene: TRBV12-3/TRBV12-4; D gene: -; CDR3 DNA: TGTGCCAGCAGTTTGGGGGGGGCGGGACTTAACTTCTTC; CDR3 protein: CASSLGGAGLNFF
clone size: many; J gene: TRBJ1-1; V gene: TRBV29-1; D gene: -; CDR3 DNA: TGCAGCGACGGACTGGTGAACACTGAAGCTTTCTTT; CDR3 protein: CSDGLVNTEAFF